These T cell receptor beta chains were read from a single sample in a study of chemoradiotherapy in HPV16-positive cancers. Only in-frame clones appear in the TCRdb table, and some are missing; sequencing was by immunoSEQ multiplex PCR. The table records about 15,000 clones, just under 70% of them present only once. Sequencing used tumor tissue, obtained from a patient who underwent chemoradiotherapy. The receptors were gathered from a human donor with HPV-associated anogenital cancer. Both conserved end residues are part of each CDR3. A D gene is named only where the DNA matches it firmly. The size field is filled for only some rows; it gives once, few, many or a size class.

J | D | V | size | CDR3 | DNA
TRBJ2-3 | . | TRBV28 | few | CASSFHRGATDTQYF | TGTGCCAGCAGTTTTCACCGGGGGGCCACAGATACGCAGTATTTT
TRBJ1-2 | TRBD1 | TRBV28 | . | CASSLGDRGGYTF | TGTGCCAGCAGTTTAGGGGACAGGGGTGGCTACACCTTC
TRBJ2-5 | TRBD2 | TRBV27 | . | CASSLFGGGGETQYF | TGTGCCAGCAGTTTATTCGGGGGGGGCGGAGAGACCCAGTACTTC
TRBJ2-1 | TRBD2 | TRBV19 | . | CASSRGLAGKLGEQFF | TGTGCCAGTAGTAGAGGACTAGCGGGTAAATTGGGTGAGCAGTTCTTC
TRBJ1-2 | TRBD1 | TRBV29-1 | few | CSVNPRDRDGYTF | TGCAGCGTCAACCCTCGGGACAGGGATGGCTACACCTTC
TRBJ2-7 | . | TRBV7-3 | . | CASSPGPSGAEQYF | TGTGCCAGCAGCCCGGGGCCGTCGGGAGCCGAGCAGTACTTC
TRBJ2-3 | . | TRBV10-3 | . | CAISEGGGGDTQYF | TGTGCCATCAGTGAGGGAGGGGGAGGAGATACGCAGTATTTT
TRBJ2-2 | . | TRBV19 | . | CASTFAGYGFAGELFF | TGTGCCAGTACTTTTGCCGGGTATGGGTTCGCCGGGGAGCTGTTTTTT
TRBJ2-2 | . | TRBV27 | . | CASSLWASVDPNTGELFF | TGTGCCAGCAGTTTATGGGCTAGCGTAGACCCGAACACCGGGGAGCTGTTTTTT
TRBJ1-5 | . | TRBV10-2 | . | CASSDRGREPQHF | TGCGCCAGCAGTGACCGGGGGCGGGAGCCCCAGCATTTT
TRBJ1-4 | TRBD1 | TRBV4-2 | few | CASSSRDRGGEKLFF | TGTGCCAGCAGCAGTCGGGACAGGGGAGGAGAAAAACTGTTTTTT
TRBJ1-6 | . | TRBV2 | . | CASSEIGSPNSPLHF | TGTGCCAGCAGTGAAATCGGCAGCCCCAATTCACCCCTCCACTTT
TRBJ2-1 | TRBD2 | TRBV5-4 | . | CASSPQRGADDEQFF | TGTGCCAGCAGCCCTCAGCGGGGGGCGGACGATGAGCAGTTCTTC
TRBJ2-1 | . | TRBV5-5 | . | CASSFYSDNEQFF | TGTGCCAGCAGCTTTTACAGCGACAATGAGCAGTTCTTC
TRBJ2-7 | TRBD2 | TRBV4-2 | . | CASSQDGTSGSRYEQYF | TGTGCCAGCAGCCAAGATGGAACTAGCGGGAGTAGATACGAGCAGTACTTC
TRBJ1-5 | TRBD1 | TRBV28 | . | CASRPPGQLYQPQHF | TGTGCCAGCAGACCCCCGGGACAGCTTTATCAGCCCCAGCATTTT
TRBJ2-1 | TRBD2 | TRBV7-2 | . | CASSQRTSSYNEQFF | TGTGCCAGCAGCCAGAGGACTAGCTCCTACAATGAGCAGTTCTTC